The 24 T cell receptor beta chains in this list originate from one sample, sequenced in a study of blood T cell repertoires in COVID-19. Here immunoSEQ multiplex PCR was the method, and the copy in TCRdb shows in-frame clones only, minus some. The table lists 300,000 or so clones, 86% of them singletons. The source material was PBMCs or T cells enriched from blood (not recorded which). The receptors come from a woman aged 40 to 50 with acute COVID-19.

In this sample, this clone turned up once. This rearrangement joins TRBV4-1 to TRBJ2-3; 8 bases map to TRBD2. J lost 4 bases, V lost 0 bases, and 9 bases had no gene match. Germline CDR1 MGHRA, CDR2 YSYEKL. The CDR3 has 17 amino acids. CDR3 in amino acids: CASSQEIPGGAADTQYF. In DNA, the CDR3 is TGCGCCAGCAGCCAAGAGATCCCCGGGGGGGCCGCAGATACGCAGTATTTT.

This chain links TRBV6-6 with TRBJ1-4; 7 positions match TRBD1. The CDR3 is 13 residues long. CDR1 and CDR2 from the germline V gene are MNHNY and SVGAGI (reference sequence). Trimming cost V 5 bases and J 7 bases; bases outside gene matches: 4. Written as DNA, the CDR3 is TGTGCCAGCAGTACAGGGGTTAGTGAAAAACTGTTTTTT. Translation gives CASSTGVSEKLFF.

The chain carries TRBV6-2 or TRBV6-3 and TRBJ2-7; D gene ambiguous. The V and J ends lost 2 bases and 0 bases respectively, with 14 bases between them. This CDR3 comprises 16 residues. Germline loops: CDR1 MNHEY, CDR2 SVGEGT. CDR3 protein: CASSYVLGSSSYEQYF. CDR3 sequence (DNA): TGTGCCAGCAGTTACGTGTTAGGTAGCAGCTCCTACGAGCAGTACTTC.

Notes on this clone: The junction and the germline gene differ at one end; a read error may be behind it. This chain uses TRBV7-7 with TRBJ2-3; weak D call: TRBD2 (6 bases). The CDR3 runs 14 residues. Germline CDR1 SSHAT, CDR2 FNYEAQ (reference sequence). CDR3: CASSEGTFTDTQYF. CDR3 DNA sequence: TGTGCTAGCAGCGAGGGGACTTTCACAGATACGCAGTATTTT.

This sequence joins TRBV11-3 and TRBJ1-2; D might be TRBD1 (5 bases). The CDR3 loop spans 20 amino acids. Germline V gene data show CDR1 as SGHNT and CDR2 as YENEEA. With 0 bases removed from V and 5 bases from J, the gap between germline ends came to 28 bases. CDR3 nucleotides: TGTGCCAGCAGCTTAGATGGAGGGGAGGGAACGGGACCTTTAAAATATGGCTACACCTTC. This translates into CASSLDGGEGTGPLKYGYTF.

CDR3 sequence: CASSALNRGQDGNTIYF. The CDR3 nucleotides read TGTGCCAGCAGTGCACTTAACAGGGGGCAAGATGGAAACACCATATATTTT. The V call is TRBV25-1, the J call TRBJ1-3, with TRBD1 matching 9 bases. The CDR3 extends over 17 amino acids. Unmatched junction bases numbered 10, after V lost 4 bases and J lost 3 bases. The germline CDR1 and CDR2 sequences are MGHDK and SYGVNS. Drawing the rest from reference TRBV25-1 and TRBJ1-3, the complete variable domain is EADIYQTPRYLVIGTGKKITLECSQTMGHDKMYWYQQDPGMELHLIHYSYGVNSTEKGDLSSESTVSRIRTEHFPLTLESARPSHTSQYLCASSALNRGQDGNTIYFGEGSWLTVV.

DNA of the CDR3: TGTGCCAGCTCACCGGGACAGGGGGCTGGCACTGAAGCTTTCTTT. As protein: CASSPGQGAGTEAFF. The chain is built from TRBV18 and TRBJ1-1, with TRBD1 matching 12 bases. The CDR3 sequence is 15 residues long. Germline-derived CDR1 and CDR2 are KGHSH and LQKENI. V gave up 3 bases and J gave up 4 bases; unmatched junction bases: 3.

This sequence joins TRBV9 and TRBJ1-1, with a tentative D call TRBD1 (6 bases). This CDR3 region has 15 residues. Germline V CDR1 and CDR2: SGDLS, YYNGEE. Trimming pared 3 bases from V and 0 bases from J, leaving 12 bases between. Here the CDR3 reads CASSAPGTLNTEAFF. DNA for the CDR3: TGTGCCAGCAGCGCTCCCGGGACACTGAACACTGAAGCTTTCTTT.

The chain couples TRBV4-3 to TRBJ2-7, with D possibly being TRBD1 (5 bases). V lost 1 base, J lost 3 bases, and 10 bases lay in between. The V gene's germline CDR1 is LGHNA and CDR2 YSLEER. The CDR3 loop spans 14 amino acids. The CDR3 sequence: CASSQARDSYEQYF. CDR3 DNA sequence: TGCGCCAGCAGCCAAGCCCGCGACAGCTACGAGCAGTACTTC.

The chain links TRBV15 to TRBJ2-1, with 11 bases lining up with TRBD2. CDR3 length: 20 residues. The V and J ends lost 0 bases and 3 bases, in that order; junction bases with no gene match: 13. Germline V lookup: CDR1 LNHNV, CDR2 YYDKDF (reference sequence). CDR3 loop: CATSRDRIAGGPVDYNEQFF. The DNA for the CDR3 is TGTGCCACCAGCAGAGATCGAATAGCGGGAGGGCCTGTAGACTACAATGAGCAGTTCTTC.

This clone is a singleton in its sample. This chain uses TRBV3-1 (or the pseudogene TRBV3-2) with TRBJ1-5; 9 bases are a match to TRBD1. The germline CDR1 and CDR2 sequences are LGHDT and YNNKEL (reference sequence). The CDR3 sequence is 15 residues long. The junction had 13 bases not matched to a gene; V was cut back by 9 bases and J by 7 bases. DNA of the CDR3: TGTGCCAGAAGTCTTGGACAGGGGATTGTACAGCCCCAGCATTTT. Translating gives CARSLGQGIVQPQHF.

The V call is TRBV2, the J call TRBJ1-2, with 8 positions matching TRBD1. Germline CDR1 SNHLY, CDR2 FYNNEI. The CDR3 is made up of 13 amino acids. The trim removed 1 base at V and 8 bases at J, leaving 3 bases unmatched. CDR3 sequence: CASSEGTGRGYTF. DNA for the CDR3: TGTGCCAGCAGTGAAGGGACAGGGAGAGGCTACACCTTC.

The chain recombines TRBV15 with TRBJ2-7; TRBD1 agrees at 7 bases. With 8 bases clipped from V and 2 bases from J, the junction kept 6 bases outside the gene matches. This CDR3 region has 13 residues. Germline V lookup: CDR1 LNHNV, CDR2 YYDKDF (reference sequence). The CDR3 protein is CATARDSPYEQYF. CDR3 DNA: TGTGCCACCGCGAGGGACAGCCCCTACGAGCAGTACTTC.

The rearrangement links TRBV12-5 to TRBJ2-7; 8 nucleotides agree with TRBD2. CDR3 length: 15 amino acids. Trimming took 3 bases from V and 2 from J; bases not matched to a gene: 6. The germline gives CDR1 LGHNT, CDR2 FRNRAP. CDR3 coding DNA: TGTGCTAGTGGTTTATCTAGCGGGTCCACCTACGAGCAGTACTTC. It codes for CASGLSSGSTYEQYF.

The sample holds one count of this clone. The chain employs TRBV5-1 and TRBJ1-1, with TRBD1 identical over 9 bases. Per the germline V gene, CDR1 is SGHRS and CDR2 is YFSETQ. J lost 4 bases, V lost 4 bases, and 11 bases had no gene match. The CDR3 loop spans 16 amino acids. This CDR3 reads CASSPLTGGFSTEAFF. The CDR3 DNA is TGCGCCAGCAGCCCTTTGACAGGGGGTTTTTCCACTGAAGCTTTCTTT.

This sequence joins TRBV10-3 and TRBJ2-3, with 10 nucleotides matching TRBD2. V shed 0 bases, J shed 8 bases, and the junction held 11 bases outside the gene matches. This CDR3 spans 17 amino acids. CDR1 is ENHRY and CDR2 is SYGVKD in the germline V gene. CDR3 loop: CAISESKSSGSLGTQYF. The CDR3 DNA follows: TGTGCCATCAGTGAGTCGAAGTCTAGCGGGAGCCTTGGTACGCAGTATTTT.

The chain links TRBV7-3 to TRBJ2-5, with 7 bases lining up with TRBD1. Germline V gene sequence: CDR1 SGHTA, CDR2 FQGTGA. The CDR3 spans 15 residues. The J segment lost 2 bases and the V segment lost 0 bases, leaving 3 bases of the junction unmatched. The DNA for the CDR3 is TGTGCCAGCAGCTTAACCCACAGGGGACAAGAGACCCAGTACTTC. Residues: CASSLTHRGQETQYF.

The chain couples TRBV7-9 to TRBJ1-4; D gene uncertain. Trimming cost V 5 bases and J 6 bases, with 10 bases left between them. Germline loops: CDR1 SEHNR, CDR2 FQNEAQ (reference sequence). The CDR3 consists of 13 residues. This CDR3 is CASSRSRDEKLFF. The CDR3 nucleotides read TGTGCCAGCAGCCGGAGTCGGGATGAAAAACTGTTTTTT.

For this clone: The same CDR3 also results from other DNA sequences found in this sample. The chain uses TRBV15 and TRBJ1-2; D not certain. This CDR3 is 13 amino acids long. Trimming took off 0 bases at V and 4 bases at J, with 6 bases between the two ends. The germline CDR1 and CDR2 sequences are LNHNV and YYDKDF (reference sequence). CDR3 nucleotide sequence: TGTGCCACCAGCAGAGATCGGAGCTATGGCTACACCTTC. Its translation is CATSRDRSYGYTF.

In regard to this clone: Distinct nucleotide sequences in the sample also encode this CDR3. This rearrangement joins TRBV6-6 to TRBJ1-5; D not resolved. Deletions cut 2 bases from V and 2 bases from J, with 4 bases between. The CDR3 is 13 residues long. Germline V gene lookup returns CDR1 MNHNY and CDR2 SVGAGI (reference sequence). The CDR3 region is CASSYVGNQPQHF. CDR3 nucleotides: TGTGCCAGCAGTTACGTAGGCAATCAGCCCCAGCATTTT.

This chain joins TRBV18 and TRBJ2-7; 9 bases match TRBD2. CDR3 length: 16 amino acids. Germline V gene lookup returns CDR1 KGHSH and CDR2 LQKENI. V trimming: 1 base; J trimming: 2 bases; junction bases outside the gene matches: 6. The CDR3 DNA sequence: TGTGCCAGCTCACCACTCCGACTAGCGGATACCTACGAGCAGTACTTC. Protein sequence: CASSPLRLADTYEQYF.

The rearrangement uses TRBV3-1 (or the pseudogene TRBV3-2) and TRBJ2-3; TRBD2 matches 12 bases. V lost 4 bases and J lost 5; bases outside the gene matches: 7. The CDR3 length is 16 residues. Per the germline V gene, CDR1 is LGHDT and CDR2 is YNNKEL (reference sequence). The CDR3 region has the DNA TGTGCCAGCAGCCCTCTAGCGGGGGGGCTTCAAGATACGCAGTATTTT. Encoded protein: CASSPLAGGLQDTQYF.

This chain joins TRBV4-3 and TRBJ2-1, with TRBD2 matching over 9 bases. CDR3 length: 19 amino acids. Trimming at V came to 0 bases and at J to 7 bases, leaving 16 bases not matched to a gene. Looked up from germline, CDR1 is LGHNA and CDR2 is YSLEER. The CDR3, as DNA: TGCGCCAGCAGCCAAGAACCAGGGGGGGTAGCGGGAGTGGGGAATGAGCAGTTCTTC. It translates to CASSQEPGGVAGVGNEQFF.

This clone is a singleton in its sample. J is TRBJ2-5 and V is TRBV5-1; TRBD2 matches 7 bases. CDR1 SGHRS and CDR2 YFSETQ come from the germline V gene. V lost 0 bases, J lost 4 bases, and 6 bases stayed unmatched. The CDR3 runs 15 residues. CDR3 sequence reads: CASSLGTSNSETQYF. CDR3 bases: TGCGCCAGCAGCTTGGGGACTAGTAACTCAGAGACCCAGTACTTC.